The following is a T cell receptor beta chain sequence with its context. This entry is derived from a study of cytomegalovirus exposure and HLA in healthy donors. The PCR made use of 60 Vbeta and 13 Jbeta primers. Method: immunoSEQ multiplex PCR; TCRdb's copy keeps in-frame clones and lacks some. In the table there are 75,000 to 100,000 clones, approximately 76% of which are singletons. Sequenced sample: PBMCs. This clonotype originated in a woman aged 55-70 years in good health and CMV-seropositive.

The CDR3 DNA follows: TGTGCCACCAGCAGAAAAATTAGCGGGCCCCTAGACAATGAGCAGTTCTTC. Translating gives CATSRKISGPLDNEQFF. This chain connects TRBV15 to TRBJ2-1; 7 bases align to TRBD2. This CDR3 spans 17 amino acids. With 2 bases clipped from V and 5 bases from J, the junction kept 12 bases outside the gene matches. CDR1 and CDR2 from the germline V gene are LNHNV and YYDKDF (reference sequence). Variable domain in full (rest from reference TRBV15 and TRBJ2-1): DAMVIQNPRYQVTQFGKPVTLSCSQTLNHNVMYWYQQKSSQAPKLLFHYYDKDFNNEADTPDNFQSRRPNTSFCFLDIRSPGLGDTAMYLCATSRKISGPLDNEQFFGPGTRLTVL.